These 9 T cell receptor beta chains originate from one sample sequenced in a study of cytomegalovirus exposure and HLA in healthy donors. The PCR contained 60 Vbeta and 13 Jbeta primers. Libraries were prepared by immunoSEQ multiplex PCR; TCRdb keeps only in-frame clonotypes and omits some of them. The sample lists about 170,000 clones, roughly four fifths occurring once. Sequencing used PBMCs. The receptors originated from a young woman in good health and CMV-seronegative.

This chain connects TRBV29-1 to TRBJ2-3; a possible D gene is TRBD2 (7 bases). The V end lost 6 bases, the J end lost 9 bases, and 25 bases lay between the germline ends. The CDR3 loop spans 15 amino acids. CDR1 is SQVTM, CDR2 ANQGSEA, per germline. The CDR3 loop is CSVARGQQGGRTQYF. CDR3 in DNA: TGCAGCGTAGCAAGGGGACAACAGGGAGGGCGAACGCAGTATTTT.

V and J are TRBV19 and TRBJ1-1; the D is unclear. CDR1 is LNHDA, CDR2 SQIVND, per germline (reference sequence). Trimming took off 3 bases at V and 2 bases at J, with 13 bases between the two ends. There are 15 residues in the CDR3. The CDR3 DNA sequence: TGTGCCAGTAGTATCCTAAACCAGGTCAACACTGAAGCTTTCTTT. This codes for CASSILNQVNTEAFF. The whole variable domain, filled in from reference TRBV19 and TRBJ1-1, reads DGGITQSPKYLFRKEGQNVTLSCEQNLNHDAMYWYRQDPGQGLRLIYYSQIVNDFQKGDIAEGYSVSREKKESFPLTVTSAQKNPTAFYLCASSILNQVNTEAFFGQGTRLTVV.

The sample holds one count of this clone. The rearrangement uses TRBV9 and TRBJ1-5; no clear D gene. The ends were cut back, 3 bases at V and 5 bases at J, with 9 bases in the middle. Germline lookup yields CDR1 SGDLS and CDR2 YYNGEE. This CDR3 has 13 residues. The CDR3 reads CASSAGNDQPQHF. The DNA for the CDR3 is TGTGCCAGCAGCGCGGGGAATGATCAGCCCCAGCATTTT.

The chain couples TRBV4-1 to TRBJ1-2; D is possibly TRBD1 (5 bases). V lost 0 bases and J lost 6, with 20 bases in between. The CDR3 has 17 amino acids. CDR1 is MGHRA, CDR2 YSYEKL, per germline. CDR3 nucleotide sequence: TGCGCCAGCAGCCAAGAATTTGGAATGTACGGGGGGGATGGCTACACCTTC. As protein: CASSQEFGMYGGDGYTF.

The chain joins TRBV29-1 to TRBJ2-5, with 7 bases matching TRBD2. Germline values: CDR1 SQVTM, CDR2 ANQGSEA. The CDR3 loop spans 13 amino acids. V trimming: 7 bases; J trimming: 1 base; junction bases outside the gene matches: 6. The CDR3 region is CSAVTSRQETQYF. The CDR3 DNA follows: TGCAGCGCCGTGACTAGCCGCCAAGAGACCCAGTACTTC. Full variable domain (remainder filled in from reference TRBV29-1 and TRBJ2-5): SAVISQKPSRDICQRGTSLTIQCQVDSQVTMMFWYRQQPGQSLTLIATANQGSEATYESGFVIDKFPISRPNLTFSTLTVSNMSPEDSSIYLCSAVTSRQETQYFGPGTRLLVL.

Written as DNA, the CDR3 is TGTGCCAGCAGTTCCAGACAGGGAAATTCACCCCTCCACTTT. Translation gives CASSSRQGNSPLHF. The chain has TRBV28 and TRBJ1-6; 7 bases map to TRBD1. Germline CDR1 reads MDHEN; CDR2 reads SYDVKM. The V and J ends lost 4 bases and 7 bases, in that order; junction bases with no gene match: 4. There are 14 residues in the CDR3.

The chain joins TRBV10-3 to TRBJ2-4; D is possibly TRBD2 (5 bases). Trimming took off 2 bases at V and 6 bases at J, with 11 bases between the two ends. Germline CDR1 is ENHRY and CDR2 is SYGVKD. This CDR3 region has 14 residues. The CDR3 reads CAISELEEGNIQYF. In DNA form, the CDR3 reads TGTGCCATCAGTGAGCTGGAAGAGGGAAACATTCAGTACTTC.

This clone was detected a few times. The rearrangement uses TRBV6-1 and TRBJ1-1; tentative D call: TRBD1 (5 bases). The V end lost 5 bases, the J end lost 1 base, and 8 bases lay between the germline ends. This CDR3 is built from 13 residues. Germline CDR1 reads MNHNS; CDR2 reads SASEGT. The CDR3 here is CASSYTGNTEAFF. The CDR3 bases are TGTGCCAGCAGTTATACAGGGAACACTGAAGCTTTCTTT.

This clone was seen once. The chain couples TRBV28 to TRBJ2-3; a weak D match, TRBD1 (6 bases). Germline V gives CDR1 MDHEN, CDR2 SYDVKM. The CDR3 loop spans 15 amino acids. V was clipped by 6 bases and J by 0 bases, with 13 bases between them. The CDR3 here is CASSSGQWSTDTQYF. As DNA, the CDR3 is TGTGCCAGCAGCTCTGGACAGTGGAGCACAGATACGCAGTATTTT.